This TCR beta chain was obtained from a study of OX40 agonist ivuxolimab in advanced cancers. Produced via immunoSEQ multiplex PCR; TCRdb's table is partial and in-frame only. Among about 50,000 clones listed, over 65% were seen once. Source: CD4+ or CD8+ T cells sorted from blood, taken in a trial of the OX40 agonist ivuxolimab. The TCR originated in an adult with an advanced solid tumor such as melanoma, head and neck, liver or kidney cancer.

CDR3 coding DNA: TGTGCCAGCAGCGCCCGGTCGCGGGACAGCTACTCTGGAAACACCATATATTTT. Protein sequence: CASSARSRDSYSGNTIYF. The chain links TRBV7-9 to TRBJ1-3; 7 bases align to TRBD1. The CDR3 has 18 residues. The V gene end was trimmed by 5 bases and the J gene end by 0 bases; junction bases not matched to a gene: 13. CDR1 is SEHNR and CDR2 is FQNEAQ in the germline V gene (reference sequence).